The 20 T cell receptor beta chains below were found in one sample sequenced in a study of blood T cell repertoires in COVID-19. The repertoire was sequenced with immunoSEQ multiplex PCR; TCRdb's copy has only in-frame clones and lacks some. Of just under 80,000 clones listed, roughly 80% are singletons. The sample comprised peripheral blood. Receptor source: a woman aged 70-85 years with acute or convalescent COVID-19.

This clone was found once. The chain employs TRBV3-1 (or the pseudogene TRBV3-2) and TRBJ1-1; D is undetermined. Germline V gene data show CDR1 as LGHDT and CDR2 as YNNKEL (reference sequence). The CDR3 is 14 residues long. V lost 4 bases, J lost 2 bases, and 11 bases lay in between. The CDR3 bases are TGTGCCAGCAGCCTTTTGGGCATTAACACTGAAGCTTTCTTT. Translated: CASSLLGINTEAFF.

This clone has a single count. V usage is TRBV7-9 and J usage is TRBJ2-7, with 9 bases identical to TRBD1. Germline CDR1 SEHNR, CDR2 FQNEAQ (reference sequence). This CDR3 region has 14 residues. The V gene end was trimmed by 0 bases and the J gene end by 6 bases; junction bases not matched to a gene: 3. The CDR3 region is CASSLAVTGGEQYF. The CDR3 region has the DNA TGTGCCAGCAGCTTAGCCGTGACAGGGGGCGAGCAGTACTTC.

In its sample, this clone was seen once. J is TRBJ2-1 and V is TRBV5-8; 8 bases line up with TRBD2. Trimming removed 3 bases from V and 4 bases from J; junction bases left unmatched: 6. Looked up from germline, CDR1 is SGHTS and CDR2 is YDEGEE. The CDR3 is 15 residues long. CDR3 nucleotide sequence: TGTGCCAGCAGCTCTTCGGGACTAGGTTACAATGAGCAGTTCTTC. It is translated as CASSSSGLGYNEQFF. Based on the CDR3 plus reference TRBV5-8 and TRBJ2-1, the full variable domain is EAGVTQSPTHLIKTRGQQATLRCSPISGHTSVYWYQQALGLGLQFLLWYDEGEERNRGNFPPRFSGRQFPNYSSELNVNALELEDSALYLCASSSSGLGYNEQFFGPGTRLTVL.

The chain recombines TRBV11-1 with TRBJ1-2, with D tentatively TRBD1 (5 bases). The germline V gene encodes CDR1 SGHAT and CDR2 FQDESV (reference sequence). V dropped 3 bases and J dropped 6 bases, with 14 bases sitting between them. The CDR3 is 14 residues long. CDR3 in amino acids: CASSFGQGLDGYTF. The CDR3 nucleotides read TGTGCCAGCAGCTTTGGGCAGGGATTGGATGGCTACACCTTC. Based on the CDR3 plus reference TRBV11-1 and TRBJ1-2, the full variable domain is EAEVAQSPRYKITEKSQAVAFWCDPISGHATLYWYRQILGQGPELLVQFQDESVVDDSQLPKDRFSAERLKGVDSTLKIQPAELGDSAMYLCASSFGQGLDGYTFGSGTRLTVV.

This clone turned up a few times. This chain joins TRBV27 and TRBJ2-2; no reliable D call. The germline V and J ends were trimmed by 7 bases and 5 bases, with 5 bases remaining between them. This CDR3 comprises 11 residues. Per the germline V gene, CDR1 is MNHEY and CDR2 is SMNVEV (reference sequence). In nucleotides, the CDR3 is TGTGCCAGCAAGAGAACCGGGGAGCTGTTTTTT. Amino acids: CASKRTGELFF.

The rearrangement links TRBV6-5 to TRBJ1-1; TRBD1 matches at 8 bases. Germline values: CDR1 MNHEY, CDR2 SVGAGI. CDR3 length equals 15 residues. Trimming took 6 bases from V and 2 from J; bases not matched to a gene: 8. The CDR3 sequence is CASRIDRGSNTEAFF. Written as DNA, the CDR3 is TGTGCCAGCAGAATAGACAGGGGCTCCAACACTGAAGCTTTCTTT.

This clone was seen a handful of times. The chain uses TRBV19 and TRBJ1-3; D might be TRBD1 (6 bases). Between the trimmed V and J ends, which lost 5 bases and 0 bases, there was a span of 11 bases. The CDR3 totals 15 residues. CDR1 and CDR2 (germline): LNHDA, SQIVND (reference sequence). CDR3 loop: CASSEDRYSGNTIYF. The CDR3 bases are TGTGCCAGTAGTGAAGACAGGTACTCTGGAAACACCATATATTTT.

The J gene is TRBJ2-7, the V gene TRBV7-8, with 8 bases identical to TRBD2. The CDR3 consists of 17 residues. V gave up 1 base and J gave up 7 bases; unmatched junction bases: 15. The germline V gene has CDR1 SGHVS and CDR2 FQNEAQ. CDR3: CASSLGPQGLVVLEQYF. The CDR3 DNA sequence: TGTGCCAGCAGCTTAGGGCCTCAGGGACTAGTGGTTCTGGAGCAGTACTTC.

The chain carries TRBV24-1 and TRBJ2-1, with 14 bases that match TRBD2. V shed 9 bases, J shed 9 bases, and the junction held 6 bases outside the gene matches. Germline loops: CDR1 KGHDR, CDR2 SFDVKD. This CDR3 has 14 amino acids. The CDR3 sequence: CATGTSGRAGEQFF. The CDR3 DNA follows: TGTGCCACCGGGACTAGCGGGAGAGCCGGTGAGCAGTTCTTC.

The chain has TRBV3-1 (or the pseudogene TRBV3-2) and TRBJ2-5; D is possibly TRBD2 (6 bases). The CDR3 extends over 14 amino acids. The V gene lost 2 bases and the J gene lost 5 bases, with 12 bases spanning the gap. Germline V gene sequence: CDR1 LGHDT, CDR2 YNNKEL (reference sequence). Here the CDR3 reads CASSQPLGGETQYF. The CDR3 DNA reads as TGTGCCAGCAGCCAACCTCTAGGAGGGGAGACCCAGTACTTC.

J is TRBJ1-4 and V is TRBV6-1, with TRBD1 matching 9 bases. Germline V gene lookup returns CDR1 MNHNS and CDR2 SASEGT. The ends lost 4 bases at V and 7 bases at J; junction bases unmatched: 10. This CDR3 is 16 amino acids long. The CDR3 DNA is TGTGCCAGCAGTGGGCGGGGACAGGGTTACGGTGAAAAACTGTTTTTT. This encodes CASSGRGQGYGEKLFF.

This clone occurred once. The V gene is TRBV6-1, the J gene TRBJ2-5; 8 nucleotides line up with TRBD2. The CDR3 contains 14 residues. Germline V gene lookup returns CDR1 MNHNS and CDR2 SASEGT. V dropped 4 bases and J dropped 2; count of bases not matched to a gene: 3. CDR3 sequence: CASSVAGTQETQYF. The CDR3 DNA reads TGTGCCAGCAGTGTAGCGGGGACACAAGAGACCCAGTACTTC.

J is TRBJ2-7 and V is TRBV4-1; D is unresolved. Between the trimmed V and J ends, which lost 3 bases and 7 bases, there was a span of 7 bases. The CDR3 runs to 11 residues. Germline V CDR1 and CDR2: MGHRA, YSYEKL. For the CDR3, the DNA is TGCGCCAGCAGCCAGAGTAGAGAGCAGTACTTC. Protein product: CASSQSREQYF.

This sequence joins TRBV30 and TRBJ1-1, with D unclear. The germline V gene encodes CDR1 GTSNPN and CDR2 SVGIG (reference sequence). CDR3 length: 13 amino acids. Trimming took off 3 bases at V and 0 bases at J, with 8 bases between the two ends. The CDR3 region is CAWSSGVNTEAFF. The DNA for the CDR3 is TGTGCCTGGAGCTCCGGGGTGAACACTGAAGCTTTCTTT.

The rearrangement uses TRBV6-5 and TRBJ1-2, with D possibly matching TRBD1 (6 bases). Trimming removed 8 bases from V and 5 bases from J, with 21 bases in between. The CDR3 extends over 15 amino acids. From germline, CDR1 is MNHEY and CDR2 SVGAGI. In nucleotides, the CDR3 is TGTGCCAGCTTCGGAGTCGGACAGCTCCCTTATGGCTACACCTTC. Its translation: CASFGVGQLPYGYTF.

The gene calls are TRBV5-4 and TRBJ2-4; D not certain. The germline V and J ends were trimmed by 0 bases and 0 bases, with 10 bases remaining between them. The CDR3 contains 16 residues. The germline CDR1 and CDR2 sequences are SGHNT and YYREEE (reference sequence). The CDR3 is CASSLGGIIAKNIQYF. The CDR3 DNA sequence: TGTGCCAGCAGCTTGGGTGGCATTATAGCCAAAAACATTCAGTACTTC.

The chain has TRBV5-1 and TRBJ1-4; 8 bases match TRBD1. Trimming removed 0 bases from V and 8 bases from J; junction bases left unmatched: 3. This CDR3 has 14 amino acids. Looked up from germline, CDR1 is SGHRS and CDR2 is YFSETQ. CDR3 residues: CASSLGGQDEKLFF. In DNA, the CDR3 is TGCGCCAGCAGCTTGGGGGGACAGGACGAAAAACTGTTTTTT.

The V gene is TRBV19, the J gene TRBJ2-4; no definite D call. Germline lookup yields CDR1 LNHDA and CDR2 SQIVND (reference sequence). The CDR3 consists of 15 residues. Trimming pared 3 bases from V and 2 bases from J, leaving 11 bases between. The CDR3 protein is CASSIISGPKNIQYF. The CDR3 coding sequence is TGTGCCAGTAGTATTATTTCAGGTCCCAAAAACATTCAGTACTTC.

V is TRBV3-1 (or the pseudogene TRBV3-2) and J is TRBJ2-3; TRBD2 matches at 8 bases. Germline V CDR1 and CDR2: LGHDT, YNNKEL (reference sequence). V lost 4 bases and J lost 1; bases outside the gene matches: 7. The CDR3 spans 16 residues. The CDR3 region has the DNA TGTGCCAGCAGCCCAGAACTGACTAGCGGCACAGATACGCAGTATTTT. Protein: CASSPELTSGTDTQYF.

The J gene is TRBJ2-1, the V gene TRBV12-5; TRBD2 aligns across 7 bases. CDR1 is LGHNT, CDR2 FRNRAP, per germline. The V and J ends lost 0 bases and 9 bases, in that order; junction bases with no gene match: 35. This CDR3 is 24 amino acids long. CDR3 coding DNA: TGTGCTAGTGGTTTGGTACTCTTCCCCCGGGCGGGAGACCTTGGGGTGCATCCTTATGGTGAGCAGTTCTTC. Its translation: CASGLVLFPRAGDLGVHPYGEQFF.